The 23 T cell receptor beta chains below come from one sample, sequenced in a study of blood T cell repertoires in COVID-19. Repertoires were generated with immunoSEQ multiplex PCR, while TCRdb's copy carries only in-frame clones and drops some. Here the sample spans approximately 440,000 clones, around 91% being singletons. Sample: PBMCs or T cells enriched from blood (not recorded which). The receptors stem from a man in his late teens or twenties who had recovered from COVID-19.

The V and J genes are TRBV28 and TRBJ1-1; a weak D match, TRBD1 (6 bases). The V and J ends lost 5 bases and 3 bases respectively, with 16 bases between them. Germline values: CDR1 MDHEN, CDR2 SYDVKM. The CDR3 runs to 15 residues. The DNA of the CDR3 is TGTGCCAGCAGTCTAGAAACTCGGACAGACACTGAAGCTTTCTTT. Encoded protein: CASSLETRTDTEAFF. Variable domain in full (rest from reference TRBV28 and TRBJ1-1): DVKVTQSSRYLVKRTGEKVFLECVQDMDHENMFWYRQDPGLGLRLIYFSYDVKMKEKGDIPEGYSVSREKKERFSLILESASTNQTSMYLCASSLETRTDTEAFFGQGTRLTVV.

The rearrangement joins TRBV7-9 to TRBJ2-2; D might be TRBD2 (6 bases). Trimming took 8 bases from V and 5 from J, leaving 21 bases between them. CDR3 length: 16 amino acids. CDR1 and CDR2 from the germline V gene are SEHNR and FQNEAQ (reference sequence). The CDR3 nucleotides read TGTGCCAGCCCCGGGACGCTGCTTCGGGGGACCGGGGAGCTGTTTTTT. This encodes CASPGTLLRGTGELFF. The whole variable domain, remainder taken from reference TRBV7-9 and TRBJ2-2, is DTGVSQNPRHKITKRGQNVTFRCDPISEHNRLYWYRQTLGQGPEFLTYFQNEAQLEKSRLLSDRFSAERPKGSFSTLEIQRTEQGDSAMYLCASPGTLLRGTGELFFGEGSRLTVL.

The CDR3 reads CASSIDYSYEQYF. The CDR3 nucleotides read TGTGCCAGTAGTATCGATTACAGCTACGAGCAGTACTTC. V and J are TRBV19 and TRBJ2-7, with D hard to call. The V gene lost 3 bases and the J gene lost 3 bases, with 9 bases spanning the gap. The CDR3 runs to 13 residues. Germline CDR1 LNHDA, CDR2 SQIVND (reference sequence).

The chain combines TRBV11-3 with TRBJ1-1; 7 bases are a match to TRBD1. This CDR3 contains 15 residues. After removal of 4 bases from V and 5 bases from J, the junction contained 10 bases not matched to a gene. CDR1 and CDR2 (germline): SGHNT, YENEEA. The CDR3 loop is CASSYLTGASTEAFF. In DNA form, the CDR3 reads TGTGCCAGCAGCTACCTAACAGGGGCCTCGACTGAAGCTTTCTTT.

The gene calls are TRBV6-9 and TRBJ2-7; 7 bases are shared with TRBD2. The length of the CDR3 is 15 residues. Germline lookup yields CDR1 MNHGY and CDR2 SVAAGI. V shed 8 bases, J shed 3 bases, and the junction held 13 bases outside the gene matches. The CDR3 bases are TGTGCCAGCCCCTCGAGTAAGCGGGATTACTACGAGCAGTACTTC. It yields the protein CASPSSKRDYYEQYF.

V is TRBV12-5 and J is TRBJ1-6, with D possibly TRBD1 on 6 matching bases. Trimming cost V 3 bases and J 9 bases, with 15 bases left between them. The CDR3 covers 15 residues. From germline, CDR1 is LGHNT and CDR2 FRNRAP. The CDR3 DNA reads TGTGCTAGTGGTTTCCTGGACAGAAGTAGTTCACCCCTCCACTTT. Translated, it gives CASGFLDRSSSPLHF.

The rearrangement uses TRBV28 and TRBJ1-5; unclear D gene. The CDR3 has 14 residues. V gave up 2 bases and J gave up 10 bases, with 15 bases separating them. CDR1 and CDR2 from the germline V gene are MDHEN and SYDVKM. The CDR3 loop reads CASSLSRTAFPQHF. CDR3 coding DNA: TGTGCCAGCAGTTTAAGTCGAACTGCATTCCCCCAGCATTTT.

This rearrangement joins TRBV9 to TRBJ2-7; TRBD2 might be the D (5 bases). CDR1 and CDR2 (germline): SGDLS, YYNGEE. CDR3 length: 13 residues. V gave up 0 bases and J gave up 3 bases, with 7 bases separating them. CDR3 nucleotide sequence: TGTGCCAGCAGCGTAGGTGCGGGCTACGAGCAGTACTTC. It codes for CASSVGAGYEQYF. The whole variable domain, filled in from reference TRBV9 and TRBJ2-7, reads DSGVTQTPKHLITATGQRVTLRCSPRSGDLSVYWYQQSLDQGLQFLIQYYNGEERAKGNILERFSAQQFPDLHSELNLSSLELGDSALYFCASSVGAGYEQYFGPGTRLTVT.

This clone was counted once. This chain joins TRBV5-1 and TRBJ2-3; TRBD2 matches at 13 bases. The J segment lost 0 bases and the V segment lost 3 bases, leaving 1 base of the junction unmatched. The CDR3 loop spans 16 amino acids. CDR1 SGHRS and CDR2 YFSETQ come from the germline V gene. The DNA for the CDR3 is TGCGCCAGCAGCTGGGGACTAGCGGGGAGCACAGATACGCAGTATTTT. Translating gives CASSWGLAGSTDTQYF.

This chain uses TRBV10-3 with TRBJ2-5; TRBD1 matches 7 bases. The length of the CDR3 is 13 residues. CDR1 ENHRY and CDR2 SYGVKD come from the germline V gene. V dropped 5 bases and J dropped 5; count of bases not matched to a gene: 5. CDR3 coding DNA: TGTGCCATCAGTACAGGGGTTGAGGAGACCCAGTACTTC. It specifies CAISTGVEETQYF.

A note on this clone: This same CDR3 is encoded by further DNA sequences in the sample. The CDR3 region has the DNA TGTGCCAGCAGCCAAGCGGGGACAGCCAACTATGGCTACACCTTC. Translation: CASSQAGTANYGYTF. The chain recombines TRBV3-1 (or the pseudogene TRBV3-2) with TRBJ1-2; TRBD1 matches at 7 bases. The germline V gene encodes CDR1 LGHDT and CDR2 YNNKEL (reference sequence). The CDR3 contains 15 residues. V trimming: 1 base; J trimming: 2 bases; junction bases outside the gene matches: 4.

The V gene is TRBV19, the J gene TRBJ1-1; a weak D match, TRBD1 (5 bases). The CDR3 has 16 amino acids. Trimming pared 0 bases from V and 5 bases from J, leaving 16 bases between. The germline V gene has CDR1 LNHDA and CDR2 SQIVND (reference sequence). The CDR3 loop is CASSIDAPGGVTEAFF. The DNA for the CDR3 is TGTGCCAGTAGTATAGATGCCCCCGGGGGGGTGACTGAAGCTTTCTTT.

The chain combines TRBV5-1 with TRBJ2-5; 12 positions match TRBD2. This CDR3 spans 16 amino acids. Germline values: CDR1 SGHRS, CDR2 YFSETQ. J gave up 1 base and V 4 bases, and 5 bases lay outside the gene matches. CDR3 residues: CASSRTSGALQETQYF. In DNA, the CDR3 is TGCGCCAGCAGCAGGACTAGCGGGGCCCTCCAAGAGACCCAGTACTTC.

Remarks on this clone: Mismatch with germline at one junction end may stem from a read error. This chain joins TRBV7-3 and TRBJ2-5; the D gene is possibly TRBD1 (5 bases). The length of the CDR3 is 15 residues. Germline V lookup: CDR1 SGHTA, CDR2 FQGTGA. The CDR3 protein is CASSLRGGYQETQYF. The CDR3, as DNA: TGTGCCAGCAGTTTAAGGGGCGGATACCAAGAGACCCAGTACTTC.

The CDR3: CASSQDQTLNYGYTF. In DNA form, the CDR3 reads TGCGCCAGCAGCCAAGACCAGACACTCAACTATGGCTACACCTTC. This chain uses TRBV4-1 with TRBJ1-2; D call uncertain. V dropped 0 bases and J dropped 2 bases, with 10 bases sitting between them. The CDR3 loop spans 15 amino acids. CDR1 is MGHRA and CDR2 is YSYEKL in the germline V gene.

The V gene is TRBV7-2, the J gene TRBJ1-2; 9 bases match TRBD1. The trim removed 6 bases at V and 7 bases at J, leaving 15 bases unmatched. Germline CDR1 is SGHTA and CDR2 is FQGNSA. The CDR3 spans 16 residues. The CDR3 sequence: CASSDHSDRGRSGYTF. The CDR3 coding sequence is TGTGCCAGCAGTGACCACTCGGACAGGGGAAGGTCTGGCTACACCTTC. Full variable domain (outside the CDR3, taken from reference TRBV7-2 and TRBJ1-2): GAGVSQSPSNKVTEKGKDVELRCDPISGHTALYWYRQSLGQGLEFLIYFQGNSAPDKSGLPSDRFSAERTGGSVSTLTIQRTQQEDSAVYLCASSDHSDRGRSGYTFGSGTRLTVV.

The rearrangement joins TRBV16 to TRBJ1-2; 8 bases fit TRBD1. Germline V gene data show CDR1 as KGHSY and CDR2 as FQNENV. This CDR3 has 16 residues. Trimming took 2 bases from V and 0 from J; bases not matched to a gene: 5. The DNA for the CDR3 is TGTGCCAGCAGCCAAGGACAGGGACGTACTAACTATGGCTACACCTTC. Translation: CASSQGQGRTNYGYTF.

The chain couples TRBV7-2 to TRBJ2-5; tentatively, D is TRBD2 (7 bases). This CDR3 comprises 14 residues. Deletions cut 4 bases from V and 5 bases from J, with 14 bases between. CDR1 SGHTA and CDR2 FQGNSA come from the germline V gene. CDR3 amino acids: CASSSLRGAETQYF. As DNA, the CDR3 is TGTGCCAGCAGCTCCCTTCGGGGGGCGGAGACCCAGTACTTC.

The chain employs TRBV30 and TRBJ1-2; D possibly corresponds to TRBD1 (5 bases). The CDR3 is 12 amino acids. Trimming left V 6 bases short and J 0 bases short, with 8 bases between. CDR1 is GTSNPN and CDR2 is SVGIG in the germline V gene (reference sequence). In DNA form, the CDR3 reads TGTGCCTGCCGACAGCCTAACTATGGCTACACCTTC. This codes for CACRQPNYGYTF.

This clone has a single count. The chain combines TRBV5-4 with TRBJ2-1; tentative D call: TRBD2 (6 bases). Germline V gene sequence: CDR1 SGHNT, CDR2 YYREEE (reference sequence). Trimming removed 4 bases from V and 0 bases from J, with 17 bases in between. The CDR3 has 17 amino acids. The CDR3 DNA follows: TGTGCCAGCAGCCCCGGGCGGGGCAAAAGCTCCTACAATGAGCAGTTCTTC. Residues: CASSPGRGKSSYNEQFF.

The chain links TRBV27 to TRBJ2-1; TRBD2 is a possible D gene (5 bases). Trimming left V 7 bases short and J 2 bases short, with 15 bases between. This CDR3 is 15 amino acids long. Germline CDR1 is MNHEY and CDR2 is SMNVEV (reference sequence). The CDR3 nucleotides are TGTGCCAGCACTACGAGGGAGTCGGCCTACAATGAGCAGTTCTTC. Translation gives CASTTRESAYNEQFF.

The rearrangement links TRBV6-4 to TRBJ1-2; 8 bases line up with TRBD1. The CDR3 contains 14 residues. V lost 7 bases, J lost 4 bases, and 8 bases stayed unmatched. The germline V gene encodes CDR1 MRHNA and CDR2 SNTAGT. DNA of the CDR3: TGTGCCAGCATAAAGACAGGGGCCGCCTATGGCTACACCTTC. Translation: CASIKTGAAYGYTF.

This clone was counted once. The V and J genes are TRBV29-1 and TRBJ2-1; 14 bases match TRBD2. Germline CDR1 and CDR2: SQVTM and ANQGSEA. This CDR3 region has 14 residues. With 6 bases clipped from V and 5 bases from J, the junction kept 3 bases outside the gene matches. For the CDR3, the DNA is TGCAGCGTCAAGGGACTAGCGGGAGACAATGAGCAGTTCTTC. Amino acid sequence: CSVKGLAGDNEQFF.